These 25 T cell receptor beta chains came from one sample sequenced in a study of cytomegalovirus exposure and HLA in healthy donors. Use of 60 Vbeta and 13 Jbeta primers characterized the PCR. Clones were sequenced by immunoSEQ multiplex PCR, and TCRdb holds only the in-frame ones, with some missing. The table has some 130,000 clones, 60% to 80% seen once. The sample consisted of PBMCs. These receptors were taken from a female donor in good health and CMV-seronegative.

V and J are TRBV28 and TRBJ1-1; D gene ambiguous. V was shortened by 8 bases and J by 1 base, with 17 bases between the two germline ends. This CDR3 is 15 amino acids long. The germline V gene has CDR1 MDHEN and CDR2 SYDVKM. In DNA, the CDR3 is TGTGCCAGCGGATTCCCGACTTTGTGGAACACTGAAGCTTTCTTT. Its translation: CASGFPTLWNTEAFF. The whole variable domain, remainder taken from reference TRBV28 and TRBJ1-1, is DVKVTQSSRYLVKRTGEKVFLECVQDMDHENMFWYRQDPGLGLRLIYFSYDVKMKEKGDIPEGYSVSREKKERFSLILESASTNQTSMYLCASGFPTLWNTEAFFGQGTRLTVV.

This clone was detected only once. The genes are TRBV20-1 and TRBJ2-7; no clear D gene. Germline V gene data show CDR1 as DFQATT and CDR2 as SNEGSKA (reference sequence). V shed 4 bases and J shed 3 bases, with 7 bases lying between them. This CDR3 region has 11 residues. CDR3 region: CSAINSYEQYF. The CDR3 bases are TGCAGTGCTATCAACAGCTACGAGCAGTACTTC.

This clone was detected only once. The chain couples TRBV5-1 to TRBJ2-2; tentatively, D is TRBD2 (6 bases). V lost 3 bases, J lost 1 base, and 10 bases lay in between. Germline CDR1 SGHRS, CDR2 YFSETQ. The CDR3 is made up of 15 amino acids. CDR3 loop: CASSSGTLNTGELFF. Here the CDR3 DNA reads TGCGCCAGCAGCTCCGGGACTCTGAACACCGGGGAGCTGTTTTTT.

This chain links TRBV5-1 with TRBJ2-2, with D maybe TRBD1 (6 bases). This CDR3 region has 16 residues. V dropped 4 bases and J dropped 2 bases, with 15 bases sitting between them. Germline loops: CDR1 SGHRS, CDR2 YFSETQ. The chain's CDR3 is CASSRTATSNTGELFF. The CDR3 coding sequence is TGCGCCAGCAGCCGGACAGCTACCTCTAACACCGGGGAGCTGTTTTTT.

The sample holds one count of this clone. This chain joins TRBV5-6 and TRBJ2-3; 10 positions agree with TRBD2. J lost 1 base, V lost 1 base, and 3 bases had no gene match. This CDR3 is built from 16 residues. Germline lookup yields CDR1 SGHDT and CDR2 YYEEEE. The CDR3 loop reads CASSLTSGTRTDTQYF. CDR3 in DNA: TGTGCCAGCAGCTTGACTAGCGGGACCCGCACAGATACGCAGTATTTT.

This sequence joins TRBV7-9 and TRBJ1-1, with TRBD1 identical over 10 bases. Losses at the gene ends were 5 bases for V and 3 bases for J; bases not matched to a gene: 6. The CDR3 spans 15 residues. Per germline, CDR1 SEHNR and CDR2 FQNEAQ (reference sequence). CDR3 sequence (DNA): TGTGCCAGCAGCCCCCTAGGGACAGGGGACACTGAAGCTTTCTTT. Translated, it gives CASSPLGTGDTEAFF.

The gene calls are TRBV7-3 and TRBJ2-1; unclear D gene. Germline lookup yields CDR1 SGHTA and CDR2 FQGTGA. With 2 bases removed from V and 8 bases from J, the gap between germline ends came to 10 bases. The CDR3 totals 13 residues. CDR3 protein: CASSLSTHDEQFF. In DNA form, the CDR3 reads TGTGCCAGCAGCTTATCTACTCACGATGAGCAGTTCTTC.

CDR3 nucleotides: TGTGCCAGCAGCCTAGGGGCCGTCTTTGAAGCTTTCTTT. Translating gives CASSLGAVFEAFF. The chain uses TRBV7-8 and TRBJ1-1, with a possible D match to TRBD1 (5 bases). Trimming removed 5 bases from V and 7 bases from J, with 14 bases in between. Germline CDR1 and CDR2: SGHVS and FQNEAQ. This CDR3 has 13 residues.

J is TRBJ1-6 and V is TRBV27; 9 bases align to TRBD1. V gave up 5 bases and J gave up 8 bases; unmatched junction bases: 10. Germline loops: CDR1 MNHEY, CDR2 SMNVEV (reference sequence). The CDR3 is made up of 16 amino acids. The CDR3 DNA follows: TGTGCCAGCAGTGGCGGGACAGGGCCTAGTGATTCACCCCTCCACTTT. It translates to CASSGGTGPSDSPLHF.

This clone was seen just once. The chain joins TRBV4-1 to TRBJ1-2; TRBD1 might be the D (5 bases). There are 14 residues in the CDR3. Germline loops: CDR1 MGHRA, CDR2 YSYEKL. The V end was cut by 0 bases, the J end by 2 bases, with 7 bases between. The CDR3 loop is CASSQEQVNYGYTF. CDR3 DNA sequence: TGCGCCAGCAGCCAAGAACAGGTCAACTATGGCTACACCTTC.

The chain couples TRBV5-1 to TRBJ2-6, with D tentatively TRBD2 (7 bases). The V gene lost 0 bases and the J gene lost 2 bases, with 9 bases spanning the gap. Germline V gene sequence: CDR1 SGHRS, CDR2 YFSETQ. The CDR3 is made up of 16 amino acids. CDR3 DNA: TGCGCCAGCAGCTTGGGGGGGGGCGCTGGGGCCAACGTCCTGACTTTC. Translated, it gives CASSLGGGAGANVLTF.

V and J are TRBV28 and TRBJ1-1; TRBD1 is a possible D gene (5 bases). The ends were cut back, 5 bases at V and 0 bases at J, with 13 bases in the middle. CDR3 size: 15 residues. The germline V gene encodes CDR1 MDHEN and CDR2 SYDVKM. The CDR3 coding sequence is TGTGCCAGCAGTCCACCCAGGGCGATGAACACTGAAGCTTTCTTT. Translating it yields CASSPPRAMNTEAFF.

This clone was seen a few times. The chain couples TRBV6-5 to TRBJ2-1; D is possibly TRBD2 (5 bases). The CDR3 has 15 amino acids. From germline, CDR1 is MNHEY and CDR2 SVGAGI. Trimming left V 4 bases short and J 1 base short, with 11 bases between. The CDR3 reads CASSWVTGSYNEQFF. The CDR3, as DNA: TGTGCCAGCAGTTGGGTTACGGGATCCTACAATGAGCAGTTCTTC.

This chain links TRBV15 with TRBJ2-7, with 7 bases lining up with TRBD1. Germline CDR1 LNHNV, CDR2 YYDKDF (reference sequence). Trimming removed 1 base from V and 1 base from J; junction bases left unmatched: 1. The CDR3 has 14 amino acids. The CDR3 bases are TGTGCCACCAGCAGAGGGGACAGTTCCTACGAGCAGTACTTC. Amino acid sequence: CATSRGDSSYEQYF.

The chain carries TRBV6-1 and TRBJ2-5, with TRBD1 as a possible D gene (6 bases). CDR3 length: 13 amino acids. The V and J ends lost 7 bases and 3 bases respectively, with 12 bases between them. CDR1 and CDR2 from the germline V gene are MNHNS and SASEGT. The CDR3 nucleotides read TGTGCCAGCACCAGGACAGTTAAAGAGACCCAGTACTTC. It translates to CASTRTVKETQYF.

This clone showed up just a few times. The V call is TRBV5-4, the J call TRBJ2-5; 13 bases line up with TRBD2. The length of the CDR3 is 16 residues. Per the germline V gene, CDR1 is SGHNT and CDR2 is YYREEE (reference sequence). V trimming: 5 bases; J trimming: 4 bases; junction bases outside the gene matches: 8. CDR3 amino acids: CASSSTTSGRRETQYF. Here the CDR3 DNA reads TGTGCCAGCAGTTCTACGACTAGCGGGAGGCGAGAGACCCAGTACTTC.

The chain links TRBV6-1 to TRBJ2-7; D is perhaps TRBD1 (8 bases). The CDR3 covers 15 residues. V was pared by 6 bases and J by 1 base, with 16 bases between. The germline V gene has CDR1 MNHNS and CDR2 SASEGT. In nucleotides, the CDR3 is TGTGCCAGCAGACCTGGACAGGGAGGGTCCTACGAGCAGTACTTC. It encodes CASRPGQGGSYEQYF.

This clone has just a few counts. The chain uses TRBV6-5 and TRBJ1-2; D is perhaps TRBD1 (6 bases). V lost 6 bases to trimming and J lost 1 base, with 15 bases between them. Germline V lookup: CDR1 MNHEY, CDR2 SVGAGI. The CDR3 has 15 amino acids. The CDR3 reads CASSRGAGNNYGYTF. The CDR3 coding sequence is TGTGCCAGCAGCCGGGGGGCAGGGAATAACTATGGCTACACCTTC.

The chain joins TRBV5-4 to TRBJ2-7, with a weak D call TRBD2 (6 bases). The CDR3 consists of 16 residues. Germline CDR1 reads SGHNT; CDR2 reads YYREEE (reference sequence). The V end was cut by 0 bases, the J end by 0 bases, with 13 bases between. The CDR3 nucleotides read TGTGCCAGCAGCTTGGGGGGTGGGGGGTCCTCCTACGAGCAGTACTTC. Translating it yields CASSLGGGGSSYEQYF.

The chain employs TRBV5-4 and TRBJ2-3; D is unclear. The CDR3 loop spans 12 amino acids. CDR1 is SGHNT, CDR2 YYREEE, per germline (reference sequence). Trimming stripped 0 bases from V and 8 bases from J, with 7 bases between. CDR3 sequence reads: CASSLDASTQYF. The DNA of the CDR3 is TGTGCCAGCAGCTTGGACGCCAGTACGCAGTATTTT.

The chain links TRBV19 to TRBJ2-5; 8 nucleotides agree with TRBD1. The CDR3 totals 16 residues. V was pared by 2 bases and J by 5 bases, with 10 bases of the junction left unmatched. CDR1 and CDR2 from the germline V gene are LNHDA and SQIVND (reference sequence). This CDR3 is CASSIRQGALSETQYF. The CDR3 DNA is TGTGCCAGTAGTATAAGGCAGGGGGCCTTATCGGAGACCCAGTACTTC.

The chain carries TRBV28 and TRBJ2-5, with a tentative D call TRBD2 (5 bases). Germline lookup yields CDR1 MDHEN and CDR2 SYDVKM. V was pared by 6 bases and J by 5 bases, with 16 bases between. The CDR3 runs 14 residues. The CDR3 DNA reads TGTGCCAGCAGCGTAGGAGGAGCTAAGGAGACCCAGTACTTC. Translated, it gives CASSVGGAKETQYF.

Points on this clone: Other DNA sequences within the sample encode an identical CDR3. The rearrangement uses TRBV11-2 and TRBJ2-1, with 13 positions matching TRBD2. The V and J ends lost 6 bases and 5 bases, in that order; junction bases with no gene match: 7. The CDR3 loop spans 16 amino acids. Germline V gives CDR1 SGHAT, CDR2 FQNNGV. The CDR3: CASREAGTSGDNEQFF. Written as DNA, the CDR3 is TGTGCCAGCAGAGAGGCCGGGACTAGCGGGGACAATGAGCAGTTCTTC.

The chain couples TRBV7-6 to TRBJ2-3, with D unclear. CDR3 length equals 12 residues. V was cut by 2 bases and J by 5 bases, with 5 bases left in between. The germline CDR1 and CDR2 sequences are SGHVS and FNYEAQ. This chain's CDR3 is CASSLSQDTQYF. The CDR3 DNA follows: TGTGCCAGCAGCTTAAGCCAAGATACGCAGTATTTT.

This chain joins TRBV7-3 and TRBJ1-1, with D tentatively TRBD1 (5 bases). Trimming left V 3 bases short and J 5 bases short, with 10 bases between. This CDR3 region has 13 residues. The germline V gene encodes CDR1 SGHTA and CDR2 FQGTGA. CDR3 nucleotides: TGTGCCAGCAGCTTCGGGGGGAGGACTGAAGCTTTCTTT. Translating it yields CASSFGGRTEAFF.